Presented here are 9 T cell receptor beta chains from one specimen sequenced in a study of cytomegalovirus exposure and HLA in healthy donors. PCR was performed using 60 Vbeta and 13 Jbeta primers. Clones were sequenced by immunoSEQ multiplex PCR, and TCRdb holds only the in-frame ones, with some missing. The sample consists of 120,000 to 150,000 clones, 75% to 80% of them appearing once. The sequenced sample consisted of PBMCs. The receptors were sampled from a man aged 18 to 29 in good health and CMV-seronegative.

The gene calls are TRBV9 and TRBJ1-1; D unclear. Trimming removed 3 bases from V and 8 bases from J, with 14 bases in between. This CDR3 region has 13 residues. In germline, CDR1 is SGDLS, CDR2 YYNGEE. The CDR3 protein is CASSGRESLEAFF. The CDR3 DNA sequence: TGTGCCAGCAGCGGCCGGGAATCACTCGAAGCTTTCTTT. Supplemented by reference TRBV9 and TRBJ1-1, the full variable domain reads DSGVTQTPKHLITATGQRVTLRCSPRSGDLSVYWYQQSLDQGLQFLIQYYNGEERAKGNILERFSAQQFPDLHSELNLSSLELGDSALYFCASSGRESLEAFFGQGTRLTVV.

This clone has just one count. This chain uses TRBV19 with TRBJ1-4; 7 bases agree with TRBD1. The CDR3 is 16 amino acids. J lost 7 bases, V lost 4 bases, and 12 bases had no gene match. CDR1 and CDR2 from the germline V gene are LNHDA and SQIVND (reference sequence). DNA of the CDR3: TGTGCCAGTAGTAGCAGGCAGGGGGAAGAGAGTGAAAAACTGTTTTTT. This gives the protein CASSSRQGEESEKLFF. Filled out from reference TRBV19 and TRBJ1-4, the complete variable domain reads DGGITQSPKYLFRKEGQNVTLSCEQNLNHDAMYWYRQDPGQGLRLIYYSQIVNDFQKGDIAEGYSVSREKKESFPLTVTSAQKNPTAFYLCASSSRQGEESEKLFFGSGTQLSVL.

The rearrangement uses TRBV6-1 and TRBJ2-1, with 9 bases identical to TRBD1. The CDR3 sequence is 14 residues long. V lost 10 bases, J lost 6 bases, and 10 bases stayed unmatched. CDR1 is MNHNS and CDR2 is SASEGT in the germline V gene. The CDR3 loop reads CAIRTGEWGNEQFF. As DNA, the CDR3 is TGTGCCATACGGACAGGGGAATGGGGCAATGAGCAGTTCTTC.

This clone was seen just once. The chain is built from TRBV7-9 and TRBJ2-5, with 8 bases identical to TRBD1. After removal of 5 bases from V and 5 bases from J, the junction contained 10 bases not matched to a gene. This CDR3 has 15 residues. Germline values: CDR1 SEHNR, CDR2 FQNEAQ (reference sequence). The CDR3 nucleotides read TGTGCCAGCAGCCTGACCAGTGGACAGGGTGAGACCCAGTACTTC. Encoded protein: CASSLTSGQGETQYF.

J is TRBJ2-7 and V is TRBV6-5; 9 bases align to TRBD1. V was pared by 5 bases and J by 6 bases, with 11 bases of the junction left unmatched. This CDR3 has 15 residues. CDR1 MNHEY and CDR2 SVGAGI come from the germline V gene. The CDR3 DNA sequence: TGTGCCAGCAGTCGGATCGGGACAGGGTTCTTCGAGCAGTACTTC. Amino acids: CASSRIGTGFFEQYF.

This chain joins TRBV6-1 and TRBJ2-5, with 12 bases that match TRBD1. The CDR3 is made up of 16 amino acids. J lost 5 bases, V lost 2 bases, and 6 bases had no gene match. CDR1 and CDR2 (germline): MNHNS, SASEGT. This CDR3 reads CASSEWGQGAGETQYF. The CDR3 DNA follows: TGTGCCAGCAGTGAATGGGGACAGGGGGCGGGGGAGACCCAGTACTTC.

The DNA of the CDR3 is TGTGCCGTAGGACAGGGACCAGATACGCAGTATTTT. It yields the protein CAVGQGPDTQYF. The chain employs TRBV10-3 and TRBJ2-3; 8 positions match TRBD1. This CDR3 has 12 amino acids. With 11 bases clipped from V and 4 bases from J, the junction kept 5 bases outside the gene matches. Germline values: CDR1 ENHRY, CDR2 SYGVKD.

The chain carries TRBV7-4 and TRBJ2-7, with 8 bases aligning to TRBD2. V gave up 10 bases and J gave up 9 bases; unmatched junction bases: 8. This CDR3 region has 11 residues. The germline V gene has CDR1 SGHVT and CDR2 SQSDAQ. CDR3 nucleotides: TGTGCCACGGGGGGGTCCAAATGGCAGTACTTC. Amino acids: CATGGSKWQYF.

This chain connects TRBV19 to TRBJ1-4; D remains ambiguous. Per germline, CDR1 LNHDA and CDR2 SQIVND (reference sequence). The V and J ends lost 7 bases and 1 base respectively, with 10 bases between them. The CDR3 sequence is 14 residues long. The chain's CDR3 is CASMRGQTNEKLFF. The CDR3 DNA follows: TGTGCCAGTATGCGAGGGCAAACTAATGAAAAACTGTTTTTT.